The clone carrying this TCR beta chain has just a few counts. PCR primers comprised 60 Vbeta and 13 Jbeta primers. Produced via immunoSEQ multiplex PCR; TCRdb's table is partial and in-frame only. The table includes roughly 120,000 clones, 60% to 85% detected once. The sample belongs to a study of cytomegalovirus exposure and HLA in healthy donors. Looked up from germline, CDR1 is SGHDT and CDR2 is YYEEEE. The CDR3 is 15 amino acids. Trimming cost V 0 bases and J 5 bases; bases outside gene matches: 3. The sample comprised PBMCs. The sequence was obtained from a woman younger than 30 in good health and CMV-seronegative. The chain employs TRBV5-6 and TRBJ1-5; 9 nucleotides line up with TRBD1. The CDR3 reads CASSLGGTGYQPQHF. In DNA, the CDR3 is TGTGCCAGCAGCTTGGGGGGGACAGGGTATCAGCCCCAGCATTTT.